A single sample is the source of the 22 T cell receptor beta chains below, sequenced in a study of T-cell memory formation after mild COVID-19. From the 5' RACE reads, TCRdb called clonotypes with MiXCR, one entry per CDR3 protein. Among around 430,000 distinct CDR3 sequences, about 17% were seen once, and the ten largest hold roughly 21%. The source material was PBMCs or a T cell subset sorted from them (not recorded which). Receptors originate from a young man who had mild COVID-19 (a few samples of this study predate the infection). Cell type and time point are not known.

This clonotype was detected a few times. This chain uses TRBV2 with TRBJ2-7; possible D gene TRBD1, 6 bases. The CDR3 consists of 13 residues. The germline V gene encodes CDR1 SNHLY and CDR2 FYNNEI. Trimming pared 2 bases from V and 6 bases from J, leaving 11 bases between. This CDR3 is CASSETQGSEQYV. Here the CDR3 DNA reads TGTGCCAGCAGTGAAACACAGGGAAGCGAGCAGTACGTC.

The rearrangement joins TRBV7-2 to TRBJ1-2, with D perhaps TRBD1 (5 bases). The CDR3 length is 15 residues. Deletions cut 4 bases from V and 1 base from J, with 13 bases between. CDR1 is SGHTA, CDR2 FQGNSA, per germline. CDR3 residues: CASSSRRGLNYGYTF. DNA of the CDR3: TGTGCCAGCAGCTCCCGCCGGGGACTTAACTATGGCTACACCTTC.

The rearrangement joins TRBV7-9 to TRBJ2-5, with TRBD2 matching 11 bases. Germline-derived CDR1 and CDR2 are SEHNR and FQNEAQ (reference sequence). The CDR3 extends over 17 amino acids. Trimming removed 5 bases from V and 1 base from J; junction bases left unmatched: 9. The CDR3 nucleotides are TGTGCCAGCAGCCGACTAGCGGGGAGTGGTTTCCAAGAGACCCAGTACTTC. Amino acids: CASSRLAGSGFQETQYF. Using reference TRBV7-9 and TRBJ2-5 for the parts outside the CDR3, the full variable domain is DTGVSQNPRHKITKRGQNVTFRCDPISEHNRLYWYRQTLGQGPEFLTYFQNEAQLEKSRLLSDRFSAERPKGSFSTLEIQRTEQGDSAMYLCASSRLAGSGFQETQYFGPGTRLLVL.

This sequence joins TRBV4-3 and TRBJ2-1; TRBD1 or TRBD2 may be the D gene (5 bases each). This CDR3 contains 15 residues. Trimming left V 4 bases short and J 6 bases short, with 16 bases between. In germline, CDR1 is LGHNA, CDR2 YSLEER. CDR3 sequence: CASSPRDLVGNEQFF. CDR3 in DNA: TGCGCCAGCAGCCCACGGGACCTCGTCGGCAATGAGCAGTTCTTC.

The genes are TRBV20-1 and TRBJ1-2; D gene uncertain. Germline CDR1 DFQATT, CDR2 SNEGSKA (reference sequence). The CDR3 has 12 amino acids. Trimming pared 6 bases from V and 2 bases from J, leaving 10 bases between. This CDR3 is CSAKFGNYGYTF. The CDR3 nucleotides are TGCAGTGCGAAGTTCGGGAACTATGGCTACACCTTC.

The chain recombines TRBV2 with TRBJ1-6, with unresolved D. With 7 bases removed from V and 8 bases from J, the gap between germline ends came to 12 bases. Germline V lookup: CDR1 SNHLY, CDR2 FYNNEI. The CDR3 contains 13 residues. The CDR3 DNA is TGTGCCAGCAACAAAGCAAGTTATTCACCCCTCCACTTT. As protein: CASNKASYSPLHF. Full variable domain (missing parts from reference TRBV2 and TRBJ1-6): EPEVTQTPSHQVTQMGQEVILRCVPISNHLYFYWYRQILGQKVEFLVSFYNNEISEKSEIFDDQFSVERPDGSNFTLKIRSTKLEDSAMYFCASNKASYSPLHFGNGTRLTVT.

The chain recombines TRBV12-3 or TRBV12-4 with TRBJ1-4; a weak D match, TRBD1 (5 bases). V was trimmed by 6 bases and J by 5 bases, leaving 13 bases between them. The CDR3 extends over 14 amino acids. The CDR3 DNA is TGTGCCAGCAGCCGTGACAGTCGAAATGAAAAACTGTTTTTT. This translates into CASSRDSRNEKLFF.

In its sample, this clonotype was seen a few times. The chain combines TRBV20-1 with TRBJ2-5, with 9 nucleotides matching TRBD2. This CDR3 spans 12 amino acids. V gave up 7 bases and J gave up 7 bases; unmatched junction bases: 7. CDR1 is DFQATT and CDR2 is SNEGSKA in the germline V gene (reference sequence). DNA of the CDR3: TGCAGTGGCGGGGGGGCCGGGCGGACCCAGTACTTC. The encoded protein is CSGGGAGRTQYF.

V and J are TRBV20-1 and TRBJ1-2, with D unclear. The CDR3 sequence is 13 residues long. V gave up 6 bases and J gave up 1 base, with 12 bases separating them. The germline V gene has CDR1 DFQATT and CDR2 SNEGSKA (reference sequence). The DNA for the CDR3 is TGCAGTGCCCTGGGCCAGCTTAACTATGGCTACACCTTC. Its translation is CSALGQLNYGYTF.

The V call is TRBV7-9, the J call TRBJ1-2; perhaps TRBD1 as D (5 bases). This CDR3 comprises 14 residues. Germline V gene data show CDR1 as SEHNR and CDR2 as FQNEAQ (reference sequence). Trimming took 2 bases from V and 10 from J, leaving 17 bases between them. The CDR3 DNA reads TGTGCCAGCAGCTTAATGGAGGGGAGTACGGTCTACACCTTC. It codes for CASSLMEGSTVYTF. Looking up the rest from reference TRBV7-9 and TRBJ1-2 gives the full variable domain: DTGVSQNPRHKITKRGQNVTFRCDPISEHNRLYWYRQTLGQGPEFLTYFQNEAQLEKSRLLSDRFSAERPKGSFSTLEIQRTEQGDSAMYLCASSLMEGSTVYTFGSGTRLTVV.

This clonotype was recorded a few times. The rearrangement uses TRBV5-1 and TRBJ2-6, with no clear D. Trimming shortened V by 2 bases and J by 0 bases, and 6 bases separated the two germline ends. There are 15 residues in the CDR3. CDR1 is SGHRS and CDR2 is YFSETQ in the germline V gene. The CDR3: CASSFPYSGANVLTF. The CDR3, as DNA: TGCGCCAGCAGCTTCCCCTACTCTGGGGCCAACGTCCTGACTTTC.

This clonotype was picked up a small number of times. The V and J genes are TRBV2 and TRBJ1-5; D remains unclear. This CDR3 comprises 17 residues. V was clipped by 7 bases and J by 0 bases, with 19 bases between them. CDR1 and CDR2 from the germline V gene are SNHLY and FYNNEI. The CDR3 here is CASTQAPTVYSNQPQHF. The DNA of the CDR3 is TGTGCCAGCACCCAAGCCCCCACAGTCTATAGCAATCAGCCCCAGCATTTT.

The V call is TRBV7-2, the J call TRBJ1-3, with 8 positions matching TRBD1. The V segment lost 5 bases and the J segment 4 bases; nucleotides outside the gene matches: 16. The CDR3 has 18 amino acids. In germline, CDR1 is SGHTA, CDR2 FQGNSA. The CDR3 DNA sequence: TGTGCCAGCAGCCAGTTGGGCAGGGGGCTAGGAGGAGGAAACACCATATATTTT. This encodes CASSQLGRGLGGGNTIYF.

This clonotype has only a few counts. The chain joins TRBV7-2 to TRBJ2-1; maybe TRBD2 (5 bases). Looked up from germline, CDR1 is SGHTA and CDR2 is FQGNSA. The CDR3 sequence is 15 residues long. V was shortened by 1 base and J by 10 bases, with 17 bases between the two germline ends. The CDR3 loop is CASSLVAGPGVEQFF. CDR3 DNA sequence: TGTGCCAGCAGCTTAGTGGCGGGCCCCGGGGTAGAGCAGTTCTTC.

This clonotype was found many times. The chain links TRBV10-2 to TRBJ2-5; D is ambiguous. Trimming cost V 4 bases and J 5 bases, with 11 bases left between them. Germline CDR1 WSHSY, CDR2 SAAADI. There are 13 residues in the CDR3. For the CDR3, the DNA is TGCGCCAGCAGTGGCCGCGGTGGCGAGACCCAGTACTTC. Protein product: CASSGRGGETQYF.

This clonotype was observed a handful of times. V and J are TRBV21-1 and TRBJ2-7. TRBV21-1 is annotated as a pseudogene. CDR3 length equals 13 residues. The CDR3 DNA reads TGTGCCAGCAGCTGGGGATTGGACTACGAGCAGTACGTC. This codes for CASSWGLDYEQYV.

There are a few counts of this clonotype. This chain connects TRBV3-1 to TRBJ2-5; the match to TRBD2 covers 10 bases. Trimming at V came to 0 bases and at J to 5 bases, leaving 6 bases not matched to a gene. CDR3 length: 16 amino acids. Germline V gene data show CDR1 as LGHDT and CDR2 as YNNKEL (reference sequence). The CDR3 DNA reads TGTGCCAGCAGCCAAGAACAGCGGGGGGGCGTTGAGACCCAGTACTTC. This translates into CASSQEQRGGVETQYF.

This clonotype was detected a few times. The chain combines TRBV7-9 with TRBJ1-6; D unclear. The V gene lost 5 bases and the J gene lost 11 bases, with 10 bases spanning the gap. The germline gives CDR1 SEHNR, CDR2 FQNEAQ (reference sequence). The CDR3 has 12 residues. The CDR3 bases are TGTGCCAGCAGCCCTGAGGCGACACCCCTCCACTTT. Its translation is CASSPEATPLHF.

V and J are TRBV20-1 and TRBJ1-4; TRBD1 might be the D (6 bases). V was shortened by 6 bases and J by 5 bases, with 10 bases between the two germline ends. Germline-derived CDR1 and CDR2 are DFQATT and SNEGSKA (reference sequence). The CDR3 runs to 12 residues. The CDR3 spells CSARGPNEKLFF. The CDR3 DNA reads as TGCAGTGCCCGGGGGCCGAATGAAAAACTGTTTTTT.

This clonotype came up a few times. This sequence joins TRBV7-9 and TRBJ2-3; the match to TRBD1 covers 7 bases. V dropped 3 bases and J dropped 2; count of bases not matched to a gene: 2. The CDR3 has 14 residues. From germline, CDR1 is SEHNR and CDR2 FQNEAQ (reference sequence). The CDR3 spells CASSFTGATDTQYF. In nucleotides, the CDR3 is TGTGCCAGCAGCTTTACAGGGGCCACAGATACGCAGTATTTT.

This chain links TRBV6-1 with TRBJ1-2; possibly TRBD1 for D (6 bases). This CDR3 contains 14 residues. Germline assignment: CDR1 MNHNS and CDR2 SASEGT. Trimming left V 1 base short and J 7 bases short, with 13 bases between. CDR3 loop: CASSEEGGTFGYTF. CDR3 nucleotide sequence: TGTGCCAGCAGTGAAGAGGGGGGCACTTTTGGCTACACCTTC.

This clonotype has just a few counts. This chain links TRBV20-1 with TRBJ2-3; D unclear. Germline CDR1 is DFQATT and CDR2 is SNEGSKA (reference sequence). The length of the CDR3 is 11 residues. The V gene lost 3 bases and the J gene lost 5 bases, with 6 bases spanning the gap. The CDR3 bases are TGCAGTGCTAGTAATGGAGATACGCAGTATTTT. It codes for CSASNGDTQYF.